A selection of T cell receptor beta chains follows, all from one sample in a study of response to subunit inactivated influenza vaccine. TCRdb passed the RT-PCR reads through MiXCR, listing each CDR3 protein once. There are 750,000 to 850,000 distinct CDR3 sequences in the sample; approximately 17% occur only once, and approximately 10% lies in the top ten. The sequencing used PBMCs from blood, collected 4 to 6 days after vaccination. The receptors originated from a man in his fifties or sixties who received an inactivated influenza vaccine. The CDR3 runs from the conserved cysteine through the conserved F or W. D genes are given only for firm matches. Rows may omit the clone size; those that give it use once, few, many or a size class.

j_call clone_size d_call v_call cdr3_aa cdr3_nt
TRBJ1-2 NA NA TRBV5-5 CASSLLLVRGMRTYGYTF TGTGCCAGCAGCTTGTTATTAGTGAGAGGGATGAGGACCTATGGCTACACCTTC
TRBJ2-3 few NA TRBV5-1 CASSAGSNTDTQYF TGCGCCAGCAGCGCCGGGTCGAACACAGATACGCAGTATTTT
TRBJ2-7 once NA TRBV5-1 CASSLAGLASLYEQYF TGCGCCAGCAGCTTGGCGGGTCTAGCCTCACTCTACGAGCAGTACTTC
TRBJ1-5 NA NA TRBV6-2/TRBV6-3 CASTRGASNQPQHF TGTGCCAGCACGAGGGGAGCTAGCAATCAGCCCCAGCATTTT
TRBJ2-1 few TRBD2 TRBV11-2 CASSTRTSGNHNEQFF TGTGCCAGCAGCACCCGGACTAGCGGGAATCACAATGAGCAGTTCTTC
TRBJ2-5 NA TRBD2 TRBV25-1 CASSEAGLAGAGFQETQYF TGTGCCAGCAGTGAAGCGGGACTAGCGGGGGCCGGGTTTCAAGAGACCCAGTACTTC
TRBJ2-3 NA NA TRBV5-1 CASSHSRDPSDTQYF TGCGCCAGCAGCCATTCCCGGGACCCCTCAGATACGCAGTATTTT
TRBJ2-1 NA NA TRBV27 CASSKLGALSSYNEQFF TGTGCCAGCAGTAAACTGGGGGCACTTAGCTCCTACAATGAGCAGTTCTTC
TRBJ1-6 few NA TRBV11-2 CASSLDVRNSPLHF TGTGCCAGCAGCTTAGATGTCAGGAATTCACCCCTCCACTTT
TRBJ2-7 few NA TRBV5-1 CASSWAVSYEQYF TGCGCCAGCAGCTGGGCGGTCTCCTACGAGCAGTACTTC
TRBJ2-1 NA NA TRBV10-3 CAISGMDDRQFF TGTGCCATCAGTGGGATGGACGATAGGCAGTTCTTC
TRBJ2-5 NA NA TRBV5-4 CASTLRTGASMGTQYF TGTGCCAGCACCCTTCGCACCGGGGCCTCAATGGGGACCCAGTACTTC
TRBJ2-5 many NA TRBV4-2 CASSQDLIMGETQYF TGTGCCAGCAGCCAAGATTTGATCATGGGGGAGACCCAGTACTTC
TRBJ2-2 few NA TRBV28 CASSFPFGMTTNTGELFF TGTGCCAGCAGTTTCCCCTTCGGAATGACTACGAACACCGGGGAGCTGTTTTTT